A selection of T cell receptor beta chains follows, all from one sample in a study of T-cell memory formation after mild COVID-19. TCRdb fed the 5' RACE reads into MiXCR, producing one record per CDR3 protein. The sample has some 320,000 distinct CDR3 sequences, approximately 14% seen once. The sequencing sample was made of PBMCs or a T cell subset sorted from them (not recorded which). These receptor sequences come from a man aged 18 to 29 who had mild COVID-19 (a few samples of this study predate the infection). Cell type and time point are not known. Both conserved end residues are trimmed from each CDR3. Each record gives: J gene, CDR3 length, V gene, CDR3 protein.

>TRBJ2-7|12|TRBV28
ASRLTGRVYEQY
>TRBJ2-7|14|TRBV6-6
ASSYSLEVGFHEQY
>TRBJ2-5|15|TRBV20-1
SARGLASGGAGETQY
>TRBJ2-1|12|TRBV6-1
ASTLGGAYDEQF
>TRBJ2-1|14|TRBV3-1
ASSQPGAGSYNEQF
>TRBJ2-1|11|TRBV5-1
ASSPATYNEQF
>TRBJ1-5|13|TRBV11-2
ASSLDSRGDQPQH
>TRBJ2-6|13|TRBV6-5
ASSYSIAGANVLT
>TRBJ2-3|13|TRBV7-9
ASSPTDGGTDTQY
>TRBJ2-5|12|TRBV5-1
ASSFDRAQETQY
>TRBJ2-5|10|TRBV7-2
ASSLFAETQY
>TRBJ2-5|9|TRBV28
ASLGQETQY
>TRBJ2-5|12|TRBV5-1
ASSLGNGQETQY
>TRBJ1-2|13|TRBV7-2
ASSSPSTPSYGYT
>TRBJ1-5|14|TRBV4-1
ASSQASSYSNQPQH
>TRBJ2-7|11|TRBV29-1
SVSRGLSYEQY
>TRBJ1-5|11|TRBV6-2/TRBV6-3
ASSYGDRQPQH
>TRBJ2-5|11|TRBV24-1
ATSDSRVETQY
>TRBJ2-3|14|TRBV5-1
ASSLTGLTSTDTQY
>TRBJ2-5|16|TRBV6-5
ASSYSGASGGAGETQY
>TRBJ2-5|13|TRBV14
ASSPGGGDLETQY
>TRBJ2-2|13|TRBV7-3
ASSFAGQGAGELF
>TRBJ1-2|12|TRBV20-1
RRDRGPRRYGYT
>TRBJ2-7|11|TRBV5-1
ASSGWGSYEQY
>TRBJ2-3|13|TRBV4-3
ASSGISGGLDTQY
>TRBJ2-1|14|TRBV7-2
ASSSFAGRRTGEQF
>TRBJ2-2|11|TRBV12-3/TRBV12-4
ASLLGGRGELF
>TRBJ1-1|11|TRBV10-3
AISGTANTEAF
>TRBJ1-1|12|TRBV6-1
ASSDTQVDTEAF
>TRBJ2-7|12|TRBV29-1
SVEGTGGTYEQY
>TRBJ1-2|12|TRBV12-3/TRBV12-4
ASSLGTGGGGYT
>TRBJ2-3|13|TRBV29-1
SAPARAGGADTQY
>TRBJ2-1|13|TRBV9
ASSATSGGYNEQF
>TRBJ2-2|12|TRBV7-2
ASSQRMGAGELF
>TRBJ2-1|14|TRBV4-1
ASSPPGQTIGHEQF
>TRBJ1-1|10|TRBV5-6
ASSLQGRGAF
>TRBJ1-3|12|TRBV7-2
ASSRSSSGNTIY
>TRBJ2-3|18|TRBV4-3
ASSQDLIPFHATGTDTQY
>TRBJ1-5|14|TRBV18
ASSPPLRGESQPQH
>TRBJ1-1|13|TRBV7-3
ASSQGQGVFTEAF
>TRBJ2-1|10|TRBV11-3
ASSLKDNEQF
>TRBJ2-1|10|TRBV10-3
AIGQGWNEQF
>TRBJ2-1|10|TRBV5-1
ASSSSNNEQF
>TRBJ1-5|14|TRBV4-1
ASSQYPRGTNQPQH
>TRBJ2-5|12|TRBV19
ASSRTPGEETQY
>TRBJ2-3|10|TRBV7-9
ASSGPLDTQY
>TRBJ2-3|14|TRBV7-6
ASSPPRAGPFDTQY
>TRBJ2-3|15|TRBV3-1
ASSQEGPGGWTDTQY
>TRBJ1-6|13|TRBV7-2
ASSSRDGVDSPLH
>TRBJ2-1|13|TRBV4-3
ASSQPGQGRNEQF
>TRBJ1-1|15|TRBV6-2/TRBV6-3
ASSIRPQGSINTEAF
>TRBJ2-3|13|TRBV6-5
ASSYRSTGSDTQY
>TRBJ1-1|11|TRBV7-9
ASSLGQGTEAF
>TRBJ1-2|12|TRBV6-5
ASSYSTRQGGYT
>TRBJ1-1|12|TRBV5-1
ASSSQGWGTEAF
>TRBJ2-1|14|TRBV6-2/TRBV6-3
ASSGPASGGRGEQF
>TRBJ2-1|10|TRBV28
ASSLLDNEQF
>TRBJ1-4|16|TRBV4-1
ASSQESLLGQGDEKLF
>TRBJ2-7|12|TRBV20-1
SATGDSVTYEQY
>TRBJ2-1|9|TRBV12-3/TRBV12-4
AIDAGNEQF